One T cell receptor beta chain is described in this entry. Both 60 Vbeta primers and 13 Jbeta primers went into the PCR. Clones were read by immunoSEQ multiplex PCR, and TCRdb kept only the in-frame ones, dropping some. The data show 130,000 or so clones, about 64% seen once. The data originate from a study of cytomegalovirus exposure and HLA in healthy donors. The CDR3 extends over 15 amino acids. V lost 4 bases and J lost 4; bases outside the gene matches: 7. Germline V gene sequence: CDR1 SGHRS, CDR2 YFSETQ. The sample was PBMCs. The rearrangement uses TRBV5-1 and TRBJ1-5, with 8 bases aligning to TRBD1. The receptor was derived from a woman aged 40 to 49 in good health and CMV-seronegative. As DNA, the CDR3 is TGCGCCAGCAGCATGACGGGACAGGTGAATCAGCCCCAGCATTTT. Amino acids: CASSMTGQVNQPQHF.